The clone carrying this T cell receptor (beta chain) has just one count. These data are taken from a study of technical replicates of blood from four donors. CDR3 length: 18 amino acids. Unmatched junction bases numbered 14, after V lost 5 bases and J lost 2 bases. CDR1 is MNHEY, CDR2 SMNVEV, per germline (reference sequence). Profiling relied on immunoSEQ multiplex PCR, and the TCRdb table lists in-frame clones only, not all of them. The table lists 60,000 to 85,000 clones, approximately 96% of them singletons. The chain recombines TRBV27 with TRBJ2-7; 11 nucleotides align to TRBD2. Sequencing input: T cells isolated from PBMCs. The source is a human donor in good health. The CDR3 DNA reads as TGTGCCAGCAGTCGACTCACGGGCGGGACTAGCGGTACCTACGAGCAGTACTTC. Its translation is CASSRLTGGTSGTYEQYF.